This T cell receptor (beta chain) emerged from a study of T cell repertoires in cytomegalovirus infection. Study-level information: Through public TCR beta signatures, both CMV infection and matching HLA type were indicated.

TCRdb fed the reads into MiXCR, producing one record per CDR3 protein. This table holds 150,000 to 200,000 distinct CDR3 sequences, roughly 15% found once. About this clonotype itself: A much larger clone lies one base from this, so it may be a read error.

CDR3 length: 16 amino acids. Trimming stripped 2 bases from V and 1 base from J, with 13 bases between. Germline values: CDR1 SGHTA, CDR2 FQGNSA. This TCR derives from a human donor in good health (CMV status not recorded). Some clones in this sample may be carry-over from other donors' samples. Sequenced material: CD8+ T cells from PBMCs. The V gene is TRBV7-2, the J gene TRBJ2-3, with a possible D match to TRBD2 (7 bases). CDR3 amino acids: CASSLYGGQGTDTQYF. For the CDR3, the DNA is TGTGCCAGCAGCTTATACGGGGGGCAGGGCACAGATACGCAGTATTTT.